A single sample is the source of the 28 T cell receptor beta chains below, sequenced in a study of shared clonotypes between healthy human individuals. Libraries were prepared by immunoSEQ multiplex PCR; TCRdb keeps only in-frame clonotypes and omits some of them. The sample gives around 2.1 million clones, about 92% of which show up once; 1.5% to 2% is in the top ten. The naive CD8 population came from CD45RO-negative cells selected for CCR7, without terminally differentiated effector memory CD45RA+ cells. Sample: naive CD8+ T cells from PBMCs. The origin of the receptors is a man aged 18 to 35 in good health. Some clones in this sample may be carry-over from other donors' samples.

The chain combines TRBV6-5 with TRBJ2-7; D is possibly TRBD1 (6 bases). The CDR3 consists of 14 residues. In germline, CDR1 is MNHEY, CDR2 SVGAGI. Between the trimmed V and J ends, which lost 5 bases and 2 bases, there was a span of 13 bases. CDR3 sequence (DNA): TGTGCCAGCAGTACGCGACAGGCAGCCTACGAGCAGTACTTC. Translation: CASSTRQAAYEQYF.

This clone was recorded only once. The chain joins TRBV10-3 to TRBJ2-7; D possibly corresponds to TRBD1 (6 bases). There are 15 residues in the CDR3. Trimming took 10 bases from V and 0 from J, leaving 19 bases between them. Germline V gene lookup returns CDR1 ENHRY and CDR2 SYGVKD. The CDR3: CATYSGTLSSYEQYF. The DNA of the CDR3 is TGTGCCACCTATTCCGGGACATTAAGCTCCTACGAGCAGTACTTC.

This rearrangement joins TRBV28 to TRBJ1-1; 8 bases align to TRBD1. V trimming: 3 bases; J trimming: 4 bases; junction bases outside the gene matches: 4. Germline V CDR1 and CDR2: MDHEN, SYDVKM. This CDR3 spans 14 amino acids. CDR3 residues: CASSFIDRGTEAFF. Here the CDR3 DNA reads TGTGCCAGCAGTTTCATAGACAGGGGCACTGAAGCTTTCTTT.

The genes are TRBV6-6 and TRBJ1-1; D gene ambiguous. CDR1 is MNHNY, CDR2 SVGAGI, per germline (reference sequence). V was shortened by 0 bases and J by 1 base, with 12 bases between the two germline ends. CDR3 length: 16 residues. CDR3 loop: CASSYSWVVGNTEAFF. As DNA, the CDR3 is TGTGCCAGCAGTTACTCTTGGGTCGTAGGGAACACTGAAGCTTTCTTT.

V and J are TRBV9 and TRBJ2-2; D is possibly TRBD2 (6 bases). CDR1 SGDLS and CDR2 YYNGEE come from the germline V gene. The CDR3 has 16 residues. V lost 0 bases to trimming and J lost 0 bases, with 9 bases between them. CDR3 sequence reads: CASSVGRDPNTGELFF. The CDR3 bases are TGTGCCAGCAGCGTAGGGAGGGACCCGAACACCGGGGAGCTGTTTTTT.

The V and J genes are TRBV10-3 and TRBJ2-7; 7 bases are a match to TRBD1. In germline, CDR1 is ENHRY, CDR2 SYGVKD. The CDR3 sequence is 14 residues long. V shed 2 bases and J 5 bases; nucleotides not matched to a gene: 6. CDR3 sequence: CAISEDGQGDEQYF. As DNA, the CDR3 is TGTGCCATCAGTGAGGACGGCCAGGGGGACGAGCAGTACTTC.

The chain is built from TRBV27 and TRBJ1-1; D unclear. The CDR3 covers 13 residues. CDR1 MNHEY and CDR2 SMNVEV come from the germline V gene (reference sequence). Between the trimmed V and J ends, which lost 6 bases and 8 bases, there was a span of 16 bases. The CDR3 sequence: CASSHPDLSEAFF. The CDR3 DNA is TGTGCCAGCAGCCACCCCGACCTTTCGGAAGCTTTCTTT.

The chain carries TRBV7-6 and TRBJ1-1; 7 bases align to TRBD1. The germline gives CDR1 SGHVS, CDR2 FNYEAQ. The CDR3 has 15 residues. Trimming removed 5 bases from V and 4 bases from J; junction bases left unmatched: 10. DNA for the CDR3: TGTGCCAGCAGCACAGACAGGGATTGGGGCACTGAAGCTTTCTTT. Its translation is CASSTDRDWGTEAFF.

This clone was observed a single time. This chain joins TRBV7-9 and TRBJ1-1; D perhaps matches TRBD1 (5 bases). This CDR3 is 14 amino acids long. Deletions cut 3 bases from V and 5 bases from J, with 13 bases between. Germline V gene data show CDR1 as SEHNR and CDR2 as FQNEAQ (reference sequence). The CDR3 loop is CASSFGARATEAFF. The CDR3, as DNA: TGTGCCAGCAGCTTCGGGGCCAGGGCGACTGAAGCTTTCTTT.

This chain links TRBV28 with TRBJ2-5; 13 positions match TRBD2. CDR3 length: 16 residues. With 5 bases clipped from V and 2 bases from J, the junction kept 5 bases outside the gene matches. Looked up from germline, CDR1 is MDHEN and CDR2 is SYDVKM. CDR3 DNA: TGTGCCAGCAGTCCCCTACTAGCGGGAGGGCAAGAGACCCAGTACTTC. Protein: CASSPLLAGGQETQYF.

The chain recombines TRBV7-9 with TRBJ2-5; a possible D gene is TRBD1 (5 bases). With 9 bases removed from V and 3 bases from J, the gap between germline ends came to 14 bases. This CDR3 has 13 amino acids. CDR1 is SEHNR and CDR2 is FQNEAQ in the germline V gene (reference sequence). The CDR3 protein is CASADRGKETQYF. CDR3 coding DNA: TGTGCCAGTGCCGACAGAGGTAAAGAGACCCAGTACTTC. Full variable domain (rest looked up from reference TRBV7-9 and TRBJ2-5): DTGVSQNPRHKITKRGQNVTFRCDPISEHNRLYWYRQTLGQGPEFLTYFQNEAQLEKSRLLSDRFSAERPKGSFSTLEIQRTEQGDSAMYLCASADRGKETQYFGPGTRLLVL.

The chain couples TRBV6-6 to TRBJ2-7; 13 bases fit TRBD2. Germline V gene data show CDR1 as MNHNY and CDR2 as SVGAGI (reference sequence). The CDR3 has 14 residues. J gave up 4 bases and V 7 bases, and 4 bases lay outside the gene matches. Written as DNA, the CDR3 is TGTGCCAGCACCGGACTAGCGGGAGTTTACGAGCAGTACTTC. Protein product: CASTGLAGVYEQYF.

A single count supports this clone. The J gene is TRBJ2-1, the V gene TRBV7-8; 8 nucleotides align to TRBD2. Germline V gene sequence: CDR1 SGHVS, CDR2 FQNEAQ. The V segment lost 1 base and the J segment 7 bases; nucleotides outside the gene matches: 6. The CDR3 runs to 15 residues. CDR3 sequence: CASSLEVRLANEQFF. Written as DNA, the CDR3 is TGTGCCAGCAGCTTAGAGGTACGACTAGCGAATGAGCAGTTCTTC.

CDR3 residues: CASSQVVGGSYEQYF. The CDR3 DNA follows: TGCGCCAGCAGCCAAGTTGTCGGGGGCTCCTACGAGCAGTACTTC. The V and J genes are TRBV4-3 and TRBJ2-7; D perhaps matches TRBD2 (6 bases). Between the trimmed V and J ends, which lost 1 base and 0 bases, there was a span of 10 bases. CDR1 LGHNA and CDR2 YSLEER come from the germline V gene. This CDR3 comprises 15 residues.

The J gene is TRBJ2-7, the V gene TRBV9; unclear D gene. Per germline, CDR1 SGDLS and CDR2 YYNGEE. The V end lost 3 bases, the J end lost 2 bases, and 12 bases lay between the germline ends. The CDR3 covers 14 residues. In DNA form, the CDR3 reads TGTGCCAGCAGCGCGGGCCACGGCCCCTACGAGCAGTACTTC. Translated: CASSAGHGPYEQYF.

The chain couples TRBV9 to TRBJ1-4; 7 positions agree with TRBD1. This CDR3 region has 18 residues. Germline V CDR1 and CDR2: SGDLS, YYNGEE. The V and J ends lost 2 bases and 5 bases, in that order; junction bases with no gene match: 15. Written as DNA, the CDR3 is TGTGCCAGCAGCGTTGGGGCCACCCCAGAGGGGGCAAATGAAAAACTGTTTTTT. Amino acid sequence: CASSVGATPEGANEKLFF. Full variable domain (remainder filled in from reference TRBV9 and TRBJ1-4): DSGVTQTPKHLITATGQRVTLRCSPRSGDLSVYWYQQSLDQGLQFLIQYYNGEERAKGNILERFSAQQFPDLHSELNLSSLELGDSALYFCASSVGATPEGANEKLFFGSGTQLSVL.

The chain is built from TRBV27 and TRBJ1-1, with no clear D. The V end lost 6 bases, the J end lost 0 bases, and 8 bases lay between the germline ends. The CDR3 covers 13 residues. In germline, CDR1 is MNHEY, CDR2 SMNVEV (reference sequence). CDR3 in DNA: TGTGCCAGCAGATACCAGATGAACACTGAAGCTTTCTTT. Residues: CASRYQMNTEAFF.

The J gene is TRBJ2-7, the V gene TRBV11-2; D is ambiguous. The CDR3 is made up of 13 amino acids. The germline CDR1 and CDR2 sequences are SGHAT and FQNNGV. V lost 5 bases and J lost 0, with 8 bases in between. The CDR3 DNA reads as TGTGCCAGCAGCCCCCCCCACTCCTACGAGCAGTACTTC. It is translated as CASSPPHSYEQYF.

This sequence joins TRBV27 and TRBJ2-5; D perhaps matches TRBD1 (6 bases). Germline values: CDR1 MNHEY, CDR2 SMNVEV (reference sequence). The CDR3 spans 15 residues. V lost 5 bases and J lost 5, with 18 bases in between. CDR3 protein: CASSPKARGQETQYF. The CDR3, as DNA: TGTGCCAGCAGTCCAAAAGCCAGGGGTCAGGAGACCCAGTACTTC.

The chain combines TRBV5-1 with TRBJ1-2; no definite D call. The CDR3 sequence is 14 residues long. Germline CDR1 SGHRS, CDR2 YFSETQ. Trimming pared 0 bases from V and 4 bases from J, leaving 10 bases between. CDR3 region: CASSLGTPVYGYTF. The CDR3 DNA sequence: TGCGCCAGCAGCTTGGGTACACCCGTCTATGGCTACACCTTC.

The count of this clone is one. J is TRBJ1-5 and V is TRBV10-3; D not certain. Trimming shortened V by 10 bases and J by 3 bases, and 13 bases separated the two germline ends. The CDR3 has 13 amino acids. Germline assignment: CDR1 ENHRY and CDR2 SYGVKD. The CDR3 nucleotides are TGTGCCACAAACAGTTTCCCCAATCAGCCCCAGCATTTT. Encoded protein: CATNSFPNQPQHF.

V is TRBV27 and J is TRBJ2-5, with 9 bases aligning to TRBD1. The V gene end was trimmed by 6 bases and the J gene end by 4 bases; junction bases not matched to a gene: 9. Germline V lookup: CDR1 MNHEY, CDR2 SMNVEV (reference sequence). The CDR3 spans 15 residues. The CDR3 coding sequence is TGTGCCAGCAGGGCCGGGACAGGGTTATCAGAGACCCAGTACTTC. This codes for CASRAGTGLSETQYF.

This rearrangement joins TRBV27 to TRBJ1-5; 8 nucleotides match TRBD1. The trim removed 7 bases at V and 6 bases at J, leaving 5 bases unmatched. CDR3 length equals 13 residues. Germline loops: CDR1 MNHEY, CDR2 SMNVEV (reference sequence). CDR3 in amino acids: CASTDRAGQPQHF. CDR3 coding DNA: TGTGCCAGCACGGACAGGGCGGGTCAGCCCCAGCATTTT.

The rearrangement uses TRBV29-1 and TRBJ2-3; D possibly corresponds to TRBD2 (5 bases). Per the germline V gene, CDR1 is SQVTM and CDR2 is ANQGSEA. V was cut by 6 bases and J by 2 bases, with 18 bases left in between. The CDR3 contains 15 residues. CDR3 nucleotides: TGCAGCGTCTATCCCGGTAGCGCCCACACAGATACGCAGTATTTT. This sequence encodes CSVYPGSAHTDTQYF.

V usage is TRBV5-1 and J usage is TRBJ2-7; D remains ambiguous. Trimming cost V 4 bases and J 4 bases, with 18 bases left between them. Per germline, CDR1 SGHRS and CDR2 YFSETQ. The CDR3 contains 15 residues. CDR3 amino acids: CASSPETGLGYEQYF. For the CDR3, the DNA is TGCGCCAGCAGCCCCGAGACGGGTTTGGGGTACGAGCAGTACTTC.

This clone is a singleton in its sample. The chain is built from TRBV10-2 and TRBJ2-7; possible D gene TRBD1, 6 bases. The germline CDR1 and CDR2 sequences are WSHSY and SAAADI. Deletions cut 6 bases from V and 4 bases from J, with 13 bases between. This CDR3 is 13 amino acids long. The CDR3 DNA is TGCGCCAGCAGCCACAGGACAGATTACGAGCAGTACTTC. The encoded protein is CASSHRTDYEQYF.

The rearrangement joins TRBV9 to TRBJ2-1, with TRBD1 matching 9 bases. Germline lookup yields CDR1 SGDLS and CDR2 YYNGEE. J gave up 1 base and V 5 bases, and 10 bases lay outside the gene matches. This CDR3 has 17 amino acids. CDR3 nucleotides: TGTGCCAGCAGTTTTGACAGGGGGTTCCCTTCCTACAATGAGCAGTTCTTC. Amino acids: CASSFDRGFPSYNEQFF.

This chain uses TRBV11-2 with TRBJ2-5, with 7 bases fitting TRBD1. The CDR3 is 14 residues long. V shed 5 bases and J 1 base; nucleotides not matched to a gene: 4. Per the germline V gene, CDR1 is SGHAT and CDR2 is FQNNGV. The CDR3 DNA reads as TGTGCCAGCAGCCACAGACAGGGCCAAGAGACCCAGTACTTC. Protein sequence: CASSHRQGQETQYF.